Each of the 24 T cell receptor beta chains below was sequenced from the same sample in a study of blood T cells in healthy people across ages. A sample-barcoded 5' primer and a J-beta primer mix were used in a second PCR of roughly 7 to 11 cycles. TCRdb processed the 5' RACE reads anew with MiXCR; each CDR3 protein has one entry. The data hold some 800,000 distinct CDR3 sequences, with 20% to 30% observed a single time. These data were likewise used in another study, on T cells of mothers and their children.

Sequenced sample: blood. These receptors were taken from a boy aged 5-17 years in good health.

This clonotype was counted ten times or more. This chain links TRBV25-1 with TRBJ1-2; D is ambiguous. Germline V gene sequence: CDR1 MGHDK, CDR2 SYGVNS. This CDR3 is 14 amino acids long. Trimming stripped 3 bases from V and 8 bases from J, with 16 bases between. This CDR3 reads CASSERPGLIGYTF. The CDR3 DNA sequence: TGTGCCAGCAGTGAGCGTCCAGGCTTAATCGGCTACACCTTC.

The V call is TRBV15, the J call TRBJ1-4; TRBD1 aligns across 9 bases. The CDR3 totals 19 residues. Losses at the gene ends were 9 bases for V and 0 bases for J; bases not matched to a gene: 17. Germline V gene sequence: CDR1 LNHNV, CDR2 YYDKDF (reference sequence). In DNA form, the CDR3 reads TGTGCCACGTCAAGAATGCCGGGACAGGGATTTGCAACTAATGAAAAACTGTTTTTT. Translation: CATSRMPGQGFATNEKLFF.

The chain combines TRBV5-6 with TRBJ1-4; D not certain. The V and J ends lost 0 bases and 4 bases respectively, with 10 bases between them. The CDR3 runs 15 residues. CDR1 is SGHDT, CDR2 YYEEEE, per germline. As DNA, the CDR3 is TGTGCCAGCAGCTTGGGTAGAGGAGATAATGAAAAACTGTTTTTT. Translating gives CASSLGRGDNEKLFF.

To note about this clonotype: The germline gene is not matched at one end of the junction; a read error may be the cause. The chain uses TRBV24-1 and TRBJ2-3; 12 bases line up with TRBD2. This CDR3 has 16 amino acids. Germline CDR1 reads KGHDR; CDR2 reads SFDVKD. The CDR3 is CAASDPGLAGTDTQYF. CDR3 DNA sequence: TGTGCCGCCAGTGACCCCGGACTAGCGGGAACAGATACGCAGTATTTT.

On this clonotype itself: With a much larger clone just one base away, this may be a read error. The genes are TRBV28 and TRBJ2-7; TRBD1 aligns across 11 bases. Germline V gene data show CDR1 as MDHEN and CDR2 as SYDVKM. There are 14 residues in the CDR3. V gave up 6 bases and J gave up 3 bases; unmatched junction bases: 4. The DNA for the CDR3 is TGTGCCAGCAGAACCGGGACAGGGGGCTACGAGCAGTACTTC. Encoded protein: CASRTGTGGYEQYF.

The chain combines TRBV4-1 with TRBJ2-1, with TRBD2 matching 11 bases. The V gene end was trimmed by 8 bases and the J gene end by 2 bases; junction bases not matched to a gene: 5. Germline V lookup: CDR1 MGHRA, CDR2 YSYEKL. The CDR3 is made up of 15 amino acids. Written as DNA, the CDR3 is TGCGCCAGCCGGAAACTAGCGGGGGCCTACAATGAGCAGTTCTTC. It encodes CASRKLAGAYNEQFF.

The V and J genes are TRBV20-1 and TRBJ2-5, with 7 bases lining up with TRBD1. The germline V gene encodes CDR1 DFQATT and CDR2 SNEGSKA (reference sequence). The CDR3 runs to 15 residues. J lost 1 base, V lost 4 bases, and 9 bases had no gene match. For the CDR3, the DNA is TGCAGTGCTAAACCGGGACAGAGACTCCAAGAGACCCAGTACTTC. This translates into CSAKPGQRLQETQYF.

V gene TRBV6-5 combines with J gene TRBJ2-7, with no clear D. The tail of the sequence fits TRBJ2-5 better, so the J call may be wrong. Germline V CDR1 and CDR2: MNHEY, SVGAGI. The CDR3 loop spans 14 amino acids. This CDR3 is CASSPRLTWETQYF. Here the CDR3 DNA reads TGTGCCAGCAGTCCCCGCCTCACTTGGGAGACCCAGTACTTC.

This clonotype has more than one count but fewer than ten. The chain carries TRBV20-1 and TRBJ2-1; D possibly corresponds to TRBD2 (5 bases). V gave up 1 base and J gave up 5 bases, with 15 bases separating them. Germline CDR1 reads DFQATT; CDR2 reads SNEGSKA (reference sequence). The CDR3 totals 15 residues. For the CDR3, the DNA is TGCAGTGCTAGAGCGGAGGAGAACCCCCACAATGAGCAGTTCTTC. Encoded protein: CSARAEENPHNEQFF.

The chain carries TRBV2 and TRBJ2-1; D is perhaps TRBD1 (6 bases). The CDR3 totals 16 residues. The germline CDR1 and CDR2 sequences are SNHLY and FYNNEI. Between the trimmed V and J ends, which lost 2 bases and 2 bases, there was a span of 13 bases. The CDR3 loop is CASSERGSLTYNEQFF. The DNA for the CDR3 is TGTGCCAGCAGTGAAAGGGGGTCCCTAACCTACAATGAGCAGTTCTTC.

A note on this clonotype: A junction boundary mismatches the germline segment, possibly from a read error. The rearrangement joins TRBV12-3 or TRBV12-4 to TRBJ2-3, with D hard to call. This CDR3 comprises 14 residues. DNA for the CDR3: TGTGCCAGCAGTATGGGCAGGAGAACAGATGCGCAGTATTTT. Its protein product is CASSMGRRTDAQYF.

The V and J genes are TRBV29-1 and TRBJ2-7, with a tentative D call TRBD1 (6 bases). The CDR3 contains 18 residues. V lost 3 bases and J lost 0, with 24 bases in between. Germline V gene data show CDR1 as SQVTM and CDR2 as ANQGSEA. The CDR3 region is CSVDVPPHRAKDSYEQYF. The DNA of the CDR3 is TGCAGCGTTGATGTCCCCCCTCACAGGGCCAAAGACTCCTACGAGCAGTACTTC.

The chain's CDR3 is CASSPGTGEGEQFF. In nucleotides, the CDR3 is TGCGCCAGCAGCCCTGGTACAGGGGAAGGGGAGCAGTTCTTC. V and J are TRBV5-1 and TRBJ2-5; 7 bases line up with TRBD1. The closer fit of TRBJ2-1 to the DNA end suggests the J call may be wrong. The CDR3 runs to 14 residues. The germline V gene has CDR1 SGHRS and CDR2 YFSETQ.

The V and J genes are TRBV24-1 and TRBJ2-5; maybe TRBD2 (5 bases). The J call is uncertain, as TRBJ2-1 better fits the DNA end. From germline, CDR1 is KGHDR and CDR2 SFDVKD. The CDR3 extends over 15 amino acids. CDR3 protein: CATSDSEGRGHEQFF. The CDR3 bases are TGTGCCACCAGTGATTCTGAGGGCCGGGGTCATGAGCAGTTCTTC.

The chain recombines TRBV6-5 with TRBJ2-7; D unresolved. Germline CDR1 and CDR2: MNHEY and SVGAGI. CDR3 length: 11 residues. V was cut by 10 bases and J by 7 bases, with 14 bases left in between. CDR3 DNA: TGTGCCACCGCCACCCGTGGAGAGCAGTACTTC. This encodes CATATRGEQYF.

Only a few counts were recorded for this clonotype. The genes are TRBV28 and TRBJ2-5; 13 bases fit TRBD2. CDR3 length: 16 residues. Trimming removed 5 bases from V and 2 bases from J; junction bases left unmatched: 5. Germline V CDR1 and CDR2: MDHEN, SYDVKM. As DNA, the CDR3 is TGTGCCAGCAGTCCCGGGACTAGCGGGGTTCAAGAGACCCAGTACTTC. This codes for CASSPGTSGVQETQYF.

The chain couples TRBV28 to TRBJ1-2; TRBD1 might be the D (5 bases). Germline values: CDR1 MDHEN, CDR2 SYDVKM. Trimming removed 10 bases from V and 0 bases from J, with 12 bases in between. The CDR3 contains 13 residues. Here the CDR3 DNA reads TGTGCCACCTGGGACGAGACTAACTATGGCTACACCTTC. It is translated as CATWDETNYGYTF.

This clonotype was seen more than once but under ten times. The genes are TRBV3-1 and TRBJ1-1; TRBD1 matches at 9 bases. This CDR3 is 14 amino acids long. Trimming at V came to 2 bases and at J to 6 bases, leaving 4 bases not matched to a gene. Germline CDR1 is LGHDT and CDR2 is YNNKEL (reference sequence). CDR3 in DNA: TGTGCCAGCAGCCAACCGGGACAGGGCTCTGAAGCTTTCTTT. Residues: CASSQPGQGSEAFF.

The chain employs TRBV6-1 and TRBJ2-7; 7 bases map to TRBD1. J lost 1 base, V lost 7 bases, and 7 bases had no gene match. The CDR3 is 14 residues long. Per germline, CDR1 MNHNS and CDR2 SASEGT. The CDR3 protein is CASTDWDRSYEQYF. DNA for the CDR3: TGTGCCAGCACCGACTGGGACAGATCCTACGAGCAGTACTTC.

This clonotype turned up a few times. V and J are TRBV4-3 and TRBJ2-3; 7 nucleotides agree with TRBD1. CDR3 length: 16 residues. With 4 bases clipped from V and 3 bases from J, the junction kept 10 bases outside the gene matches. Per the germline V gene, CDR1 is LGHNA and CDR2 is YSLEER. The CDR3 coding sequence is TGCGCCAGCAGCCCTGACGCGACAGGGATTACAGATACGCAGTATTTT. Its protein product is CASSPDATGITDTQYF.

V is TRBV24-1 and J is TRBJ2-1; the match to TRBD2 covers 10 bases. The CDR3 is made up of 15 amino acids. With V trimmed by 4 bases and J by 3 bases, 2 bases remained unmatched. The germline gives CDR1 KGHDR, CDR2 SFDVKD. CDR3 amino acids: CATSDRTSGYNEQFF. The CDR3 DNA is TGTGCCACCAGTGACCGGACTAGCGGCTACAATGAGCAGTTCTTC.

V usage is TRBV6-5 and J usage is TRBJ1-1; 9 nucleotides agree with TRBD1. CDR1 and CDR2 (germline): MNHEY, SVGAGI. This CDR3 spans 15 amino acids. Trimming at V came to 2 bases and at J to 5 bases, leaving 6 bases not matched to a gene. The CDR3: CASSYPTGGGTEAFF. The CDR3 DNA reads TGTGCCAGCAGTTACCCGACAGGGGGAGGAACTGAAGCTTTCTTT.

This clonotype has more than one count but fewer than ten. The chain recombines TRBV20-1 with TRBJ1-2; TRBD1 agrees at 7 bases. This CDR3 spans 15 amino acids. Germline assignment: CDR1 DFQATT and CDR2 SNEGSKA (reference sequence). The ends lost 1 base at V and 5 bases at J; junction bases unmatched: 10. The CDR3 reads CSARGPQGELYGYTF. The CDR3 coding sequence is TGCAGTGCTAGAGGCCCTCAGGGGGAGTTATATGGCTACACCTTC.

This chain links TRBV7-2 with TRBJ1-1; maybe TRBD1 (6 bases). This CDR3 is built from 16 residues. Germline assignment: CDR1 SGHTA and CDR2 FQGNSA. Trimming took 0 bases from V and 0 from J, leaving 11 bases between them. This CDR3 is CASSLASGAVNTEAFF. CDR3 DNA: TGTGCCAGCAGCTTAGCATCAGGGGCGGTGAACACTGAAGCTTTCTTT.